This is a list of T cell receptor beta chains from one sample in a study of blood T cell repertoires in COVID-19. Repertoires were generated with immunoSEQ multiplex PCR, while TCRdb's copy carries only in-frame clones and drops some. The sample has 140,000 or so clones; more than 65% are singletons. Sequencing input: peripheral blood. These receptors were taken from a human donor in a cohort sampled during active COVID-19. CDR3s leave out the opening cysteine and the closing phenylalanine or tryptophan. A D gene is named only where the DNA matches it firmly.

TRBV14	TRBD1	TRBJ2-3	ASSQTGSRWADTQY
TRBV10-3	TRBD1	TRBJ2-7	AISERQGAIVEQY
TRBV2	TRBD1	TRBJ1-5	ASSLDRVNQPQH
TRBV28	-	TRBJ1-6	ASSLWQGGSPLH
TRBV28	TRBD1	TRBJ1-4	ASSLTGQLNEKLF
TRBV7-9	-	TRBJ2-7	ASSFGQLATYEQY
TRBV7-2	-	TRBJ2-1	ASSLDSSYNEQF
TRBV5-1	-	TRBJ2-1	ASSFRPHDEQF
TRBV6-6	TRBD1	TRBJ2-5	ASSYSTGAETQY
TRBV3-1/TRBV3-2	TRBD1	TRBJ2-1	ASSPQTGKKGNEQF
TRBV5-1	TRBD2	TRBJ2-7	ASSLAVAGDYEQY
TRBV6-6	-	TRBJ2-3	ASSYKLERDTQY
TRBV5-1	-	TRBJ2-7	ASSLTGFSYEQY
TRBV7-2	TRBD1	TRBJ2-7	ASSWTGVNEQY
TRBV18	TRBD1	TRBJ1-2	ASSPSTGGNYGYT
TRBV11-2	-	TRBJ2-7	ASSLGPGGLYSYEQY
TRBV20-1	-	TRBJ2-7	SARALGEQY
TRBV7-2	-	TRBJ1-1	ASSITRGRTEAF
TRBV7-9	-	TRBJ1-1	ASSLAAGKNTEAF
TRBV7-2	TRBD1	TRBJ1-6	ASSLRGQVKSPLH